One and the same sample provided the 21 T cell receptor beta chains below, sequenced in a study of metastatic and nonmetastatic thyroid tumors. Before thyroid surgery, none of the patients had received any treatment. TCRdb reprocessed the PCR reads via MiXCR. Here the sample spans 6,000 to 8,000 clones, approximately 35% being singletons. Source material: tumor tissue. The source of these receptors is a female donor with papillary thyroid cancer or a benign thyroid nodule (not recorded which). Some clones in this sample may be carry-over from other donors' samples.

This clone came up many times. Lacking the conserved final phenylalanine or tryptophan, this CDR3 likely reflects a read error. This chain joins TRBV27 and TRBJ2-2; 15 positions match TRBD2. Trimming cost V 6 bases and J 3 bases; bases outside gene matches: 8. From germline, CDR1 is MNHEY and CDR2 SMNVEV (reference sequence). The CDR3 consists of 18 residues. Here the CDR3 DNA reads TGTGCCAGCAGAAGGACTAGCGGGAGGGCCTTGTACACCGGGGAGCTGTTTCTT. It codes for CASRRTSGRALYTGELFL.

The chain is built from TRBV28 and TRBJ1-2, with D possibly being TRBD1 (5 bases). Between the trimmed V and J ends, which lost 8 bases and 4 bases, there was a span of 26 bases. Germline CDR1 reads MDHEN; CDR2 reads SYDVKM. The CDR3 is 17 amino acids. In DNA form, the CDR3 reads TGTGCCAGCTTCGTTCGGGGGACGGGCAGGGCCACCTATGGCTACACCTTC. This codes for CASFVRGTGRATYGYTF.

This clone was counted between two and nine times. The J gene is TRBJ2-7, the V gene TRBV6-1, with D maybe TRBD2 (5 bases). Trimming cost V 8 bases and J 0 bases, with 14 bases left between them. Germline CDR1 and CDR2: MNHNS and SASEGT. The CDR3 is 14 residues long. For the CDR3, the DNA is TGTGCCAGCGTACGGGGAACAAGCTCCTACGAGCAGTACTTC. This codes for CASVRGTSSYEQYF.

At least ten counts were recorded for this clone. The CDR3 loop reads CASSLGQRETQYF. The DNA for the CDR3 is TGCGCCAGCAGCTTAGGACAGCGGGAGACCCAGTACTTC. The rearrangement links TRBV5-1 to TRBJ2-5; D is perhaps TRBD1 (6 bases). V lost 2 bases, J lost 5 bases, and 10 bases lay in between. The CDR3 has 13 amino acids. Germline lookup yields CDR1 SGHRS and CDR2 YFSETQ.

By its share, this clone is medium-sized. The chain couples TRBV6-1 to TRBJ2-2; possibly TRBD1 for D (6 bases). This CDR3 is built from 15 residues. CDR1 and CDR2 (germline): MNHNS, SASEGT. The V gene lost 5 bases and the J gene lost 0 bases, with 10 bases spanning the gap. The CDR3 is CASSWYRANTGELFF. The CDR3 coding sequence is TGTGCCAGCAGTTGGTACAGGGCGAACACCGGGGAGCTGTTTTTT.

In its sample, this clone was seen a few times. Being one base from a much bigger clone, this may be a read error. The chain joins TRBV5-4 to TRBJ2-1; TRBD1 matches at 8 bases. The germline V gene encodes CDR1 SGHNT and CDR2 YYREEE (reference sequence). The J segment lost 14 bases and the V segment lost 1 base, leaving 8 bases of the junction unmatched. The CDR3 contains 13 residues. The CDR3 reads CASSLQGAGEKFF. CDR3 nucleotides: TGTGCCAGCAGCTTGCAGGGGGCAGGGGAGAAGTTCTTC.

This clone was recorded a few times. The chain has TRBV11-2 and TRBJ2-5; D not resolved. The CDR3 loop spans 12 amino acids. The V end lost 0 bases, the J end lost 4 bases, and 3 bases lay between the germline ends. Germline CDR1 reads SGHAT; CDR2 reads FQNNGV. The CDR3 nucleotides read TGTGCCAGCAGCTTAGACGCAGAGACCCAGTACTTC. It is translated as CASSLDAETQYF.

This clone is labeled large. CDR3 in DNA: TGCGCCAGCAGCCAAGCCCTAATGGCTAGCGGGAGGGTAGAGACCCAGTACTTC. It is translated as CASSQALMASGRVETQYF. The V gene is TRBV4-1, the J gene TRBJ2-5, with 12 bases fitting TRBD2. V lost 1 base to trimming and J lost 4 bases; unmatched junction nucleotides: 10. Per germline, CDR1 MGHRA and CDR2 YSYEKL. The CDR3 spans 18 residues.

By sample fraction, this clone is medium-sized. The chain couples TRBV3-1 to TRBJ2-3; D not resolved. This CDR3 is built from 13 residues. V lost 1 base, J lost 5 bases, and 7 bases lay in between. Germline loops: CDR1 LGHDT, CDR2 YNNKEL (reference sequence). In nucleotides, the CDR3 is TGTGCCAGCAGCCAAGCAGTTGGAGATACGCAGTATTTT. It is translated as CASSQAVGDTQYF.

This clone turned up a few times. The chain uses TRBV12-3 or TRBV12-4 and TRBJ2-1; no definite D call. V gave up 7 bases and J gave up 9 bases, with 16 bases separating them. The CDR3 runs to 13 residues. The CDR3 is CASTLGGWGEQFF. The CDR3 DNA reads TGTGCCAGCACCCTAGGTGGGTGGGGTGAGCAGTTCTTC.

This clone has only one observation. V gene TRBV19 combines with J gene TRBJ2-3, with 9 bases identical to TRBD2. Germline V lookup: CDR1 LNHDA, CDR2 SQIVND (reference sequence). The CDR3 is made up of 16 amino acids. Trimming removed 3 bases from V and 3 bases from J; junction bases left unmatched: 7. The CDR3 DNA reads TGTGCCAGTAGTATGGGAATAGCGGGAGTGACAGATACGCAGTATTTT. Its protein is CASSMGIAGVTDTQYF.

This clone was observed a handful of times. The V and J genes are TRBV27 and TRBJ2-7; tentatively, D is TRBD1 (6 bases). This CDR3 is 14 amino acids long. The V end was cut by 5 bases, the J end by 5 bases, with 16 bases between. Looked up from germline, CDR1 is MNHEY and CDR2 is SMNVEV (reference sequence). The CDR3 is CASSRRGTGNEQYF. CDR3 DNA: TGTGCCAGCAGTCGACGGGGAACAGGGAACGAGCAGTACTTC.

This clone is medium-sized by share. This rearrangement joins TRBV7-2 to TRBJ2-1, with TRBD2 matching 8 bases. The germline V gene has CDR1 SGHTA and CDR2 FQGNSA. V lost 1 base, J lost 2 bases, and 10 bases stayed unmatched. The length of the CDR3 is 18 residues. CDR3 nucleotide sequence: TGTGCCAGCAGCTTAGGGGGGCTAGCGGGTAGAACCTACAATGAGCAGTTCTTC. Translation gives CASSLGGLAGRTYNEQFF.

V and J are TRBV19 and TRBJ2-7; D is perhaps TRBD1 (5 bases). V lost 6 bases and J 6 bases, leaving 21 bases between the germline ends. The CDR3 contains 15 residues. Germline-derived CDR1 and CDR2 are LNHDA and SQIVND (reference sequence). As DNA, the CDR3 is TGTGCCAGTAGGCCCACAAGACAGTCTTTGGGCGAGCAGTACTTC. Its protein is CASRPTRQSLGEQYF.

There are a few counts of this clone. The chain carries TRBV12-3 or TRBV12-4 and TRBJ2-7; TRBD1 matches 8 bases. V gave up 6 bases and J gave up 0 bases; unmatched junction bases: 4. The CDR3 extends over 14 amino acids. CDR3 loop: CASSKQGDSYEQYF. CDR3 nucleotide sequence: TGTGCCAGCAGCAAACAGGGGGACTCCTACGAGCAGTACTTC.

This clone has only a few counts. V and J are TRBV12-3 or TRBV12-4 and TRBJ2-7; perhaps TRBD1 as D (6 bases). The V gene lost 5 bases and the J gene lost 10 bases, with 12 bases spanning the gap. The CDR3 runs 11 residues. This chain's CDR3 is CASSNRQDQYF. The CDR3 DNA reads TGTGCCAGCAGTAACCGACAGGATCAGTACTTC.

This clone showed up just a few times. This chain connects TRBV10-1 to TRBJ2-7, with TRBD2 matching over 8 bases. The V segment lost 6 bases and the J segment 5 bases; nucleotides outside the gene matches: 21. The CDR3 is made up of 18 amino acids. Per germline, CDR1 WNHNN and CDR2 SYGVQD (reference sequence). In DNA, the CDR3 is TGCGCCAGCAGGTCAGCGGGAGCCGTTTTCTTTTTTCGTGACGAGCAGTACTTC. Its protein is CASRSAGAVFFFRDEQYF.

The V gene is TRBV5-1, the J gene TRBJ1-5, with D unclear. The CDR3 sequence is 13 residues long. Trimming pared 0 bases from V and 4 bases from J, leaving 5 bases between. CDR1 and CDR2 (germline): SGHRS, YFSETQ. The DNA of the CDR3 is TGCGCCAGCAGCTTGGAACTAAATCAGCCCCAGCATTTT. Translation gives CASSLELNQPQHF.

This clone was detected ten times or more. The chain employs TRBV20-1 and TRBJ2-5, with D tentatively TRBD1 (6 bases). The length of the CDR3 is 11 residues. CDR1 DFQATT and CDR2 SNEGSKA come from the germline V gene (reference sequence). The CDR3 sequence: CTGQTQETQYF. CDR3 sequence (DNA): TGCACCGGACAGACACAAGAGACCCAGTACTTC.

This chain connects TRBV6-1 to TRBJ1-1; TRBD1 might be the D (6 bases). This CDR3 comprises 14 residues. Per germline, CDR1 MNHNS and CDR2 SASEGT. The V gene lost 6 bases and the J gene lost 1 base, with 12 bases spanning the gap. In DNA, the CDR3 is TGTGCCAGCAGGACAGGTCCTTCGAACACTGAAGCTTTCTTT. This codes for CASRTGPSNTEAFF.

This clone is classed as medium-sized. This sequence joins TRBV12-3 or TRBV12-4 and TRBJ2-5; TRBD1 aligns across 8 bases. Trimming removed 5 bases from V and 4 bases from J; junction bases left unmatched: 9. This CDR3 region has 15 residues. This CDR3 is CASSRGQGGGETQYF. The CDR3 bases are TGTGCCAGCAGTCGCGGACAGGGAGGTGGAGAGACCCAGTACTTC.